The T cell receptor (beta chain) under discussion was sequenced for a study of blood T cells in healthy people across ages. With 1 base removed from V and 5 bases from J, the gap between germline ends came to 8 bases. Germline V gene sequence: CDR1 SGHTA, CDR2 FQGNSA. The CDR3 covers 13 residues. Individuals who donated were healthy Caucasians from Russia aged 6 to 90. The authors drew about 10 milliliters of peripheral blood from each donor. Overall study results and limits: Naive CD4+ cells and diversity were both higher in long-lived donors than in aged donors.

This clonotype was seen only a few times. Its target is not known. A second PCR of 7 to 11 cycles used a sample-barcoded 5' primer and a J-beta primer mix. TCRdb called the 5' RACE reads again in MiXCR, with one record for every CDR3 protein. This sample has approximately 2,000,000 distinct CDR3 sequences, with about 39% found just once. The source of this sequence is a human donor in good health. Sequenced input: blood. The chain couples TRBV7-2 to TRBJ1-2; tentatively, D is TRBD1 (5 bases). CDR3 nucleotides: TGTGCCAGCAGCTTAGTGACAGTGTATGGCTACACCTTC. Protein product: CASSLVTVYGYTF.